This TCR beta chain was captured by sequencing in a study of T cell clonotyping in hematopoietic cell transplantation. Study information: Pretransplant recipient samples were taken after cytoreduction. Study-wide results and caveats: Recipient TCR diversity dropped after transplant; expanded clonotypes rose from day 30 to 180. Broader posttransplant TCR repertoire diversity was predicted by graft donor and pretransplant recipient Inverse Simpson Index values.

The CDR3 length is 17 residues. V trimming: 0 bases; J trimming: 8 bases; junction bases outside the gene matches: 11. Per the germline V gene, CDR1 is LGHNA and CDR2 is YNFKEQ. Profiled with immunoSEQ multiplex PCR; TCRdb holds only in-frame clones, not every one. The sample has around 7,000 clones, about 91% seen once; the top ten hold around 3.6%. As for time point: recipient sample about 28 days before transplant, after cytoreduction. Recipients were bled about 28 days pretransplant and at posttransplant days 30, 100, 180. As to this clone: The target antigen is unknown.

The V gene is TRBV4-2, the J gene TRBJ1-4; 8 nucleotides align to TRBD1. This clonotype was sampled from a man younger than 40 with acute myeloid leukemia. Some clones in this sample may be carry-over from other donors' samples. The input for sequencing was peripheral blood mononuclear cells, taken before stem cell transplant. CDR3 sequence (DNA): TGTGCCAGCAGCCAAGATACGGGGACAGGTGTAGGCGAAAAACTGTTTTTT. Encoded protein: CASSQDTGTGVGEKLFF.